Sequencing of this T cell receptor beta chain was carried out in a study of CD8+ T cells in alopecia areata. Individuals with alopecia areata gave both lesional scalp punch biopsies and peripheral blood for collection. RNA extraction was followed by reverse transcription into cDNA, which acted as the sequencing template. Sequencing used immunoSEQ multiplex PCR; TCRdb keeps in-frame clones, though not all of them. The repertoire holds fewer than 200,000 clones, with over 50% as singletons. CDR1 is SGHDT, CDR2 YYEEEE, per germline. The CDR3 is made up of 12 amino acids. V was shortened by 3 bases and J by 4 bases, with 7 bases between the two germline ends.

Sequenced here: CD4+ T cells sorted from blood, sampled at week 0. The chain is built from TRBV5-6 and TRBJ1-2, with a weak D call TRBD1 (6 bases). The clonotype originates from a human donor with alopecia areata. This chain's CDR3 is CASSSGAYGYTF. The CDR3 region has the DNA TGTGCCAGCAGCTCAGGGGCCTATGGCTACACCTTC. The whole variable domain, filled in from reference TRBV5-6 and TRBJ1-2, reads DAGVTQSPTHLIKTRGQQVTLRCSPKSGHDTVSWYQQALGQGPQFIFQYYEEEERQRGNFPDRFSGHQFPNYSSELNVNALLLGDSALYLCASSSGAYGYTFGSGTRLTVV.